The 28 T cell receptor beta chains below all came from one sample that was sequenced in a study of OX40 agonist ivuxolimab in advanced cancers. Generated by immunoSEQ multiplex PCR, the TCRdb table keeps only in-frame clones and is missing some. The top ten clones hold around 0.45% of a sample with about 81,000 clones, around 89% of them seen once. The source material was CD4+ or CD8+ T cells sorted from blood, sampled in a trial of the OX40 agonist ivuxolimab. The origin of the receptors is an adult with an advanced solid tumor such as melanoma, head and neck, liver or kidney cancer.

This rearrangement joins TRBV5-6 to TRBJ1-5; D unresolved. The CDR3 has 13 amino acids. V lost 4 bases, J lost 3 bases, and 8 bases lay in between. Per the germline V gene, CDR1 is SGHDT and CDR2 is YYEEEE. CDR3 region: CASSISINQPQHF. In DNA, the CDR3 is TGTGCCAGCAGCATCAGCATCAATCAGCCCCAGCATTTT.

The chain carries TRBV5-1 and TRBJ2-7, with 9 bases lining up with TRBD2. V was pared by 4 bases and J by 3 bases, with 11 bases of the junction left unmatched. The CDR3 covers 16 residues. In germline, CDR1 is SGHRS, CDR2 YFSETQ. In nucleotides, the CDR3 is TGCGCCAGCAGCGCGGGCGGGGGGGACATCGGCTACGAGCAGTACTTC. It is translated as CASSAGGGDIGYEQYF.

This clone was seen just once. This chain connects TRBV29-1 to TRBJ1-5; the match to TRBD1 covers 7 bases. CDR3 length equals 13 residues. From germline, CDR1 is SQVTM and CDR2 ANQGSEA. Trimming removed 4 bases from V and 6 bases from J; junction bases left unmatched: 6. CDR3 amino acids: CSVGQGYGQPQHF. In nucleotides, the CDR3 is TGCAGCGTTGGACAGGGTTACGGTCAGCCCCAGCATTTT.

This clone was counted only a few times. The chain couples TRBV7-3 to TRBJ2-1, with TRBD2 matching 7 bases. V trimming: 4 bases; J trimming: 5 bases; junction bases outside the gene matches: 8. Germline CDR1 reads SGHTA; CDR2 reads FQGTGA. This CDR3 has 15 amino acids. CDR3 DNA sequence: TGTGCCAGCAGCTGGGGGAGGGGAATAAACAATGAGCAGTTCTTC. Protein product: CASSWGRGINNEQFF.

The chain joins TRBV18 to TRBJ2-7; D is undetermined. The CDR3 sequence is 13 residues long. The V end lost 3 bases, the J end lost 2 bases, and 8 bases lay between the germline ends. Germline V gene data show CDR1 as KGHSH and CDR2 as LQKENI. The CDR3 DNA reads as TGTGCCAGCTCACCTTCGGCCGCCTACGAGCAGTACTTC. This gives the protein CASSPSAAYEQYF.

The gene calls are TRBV7-2 and TRBJ1-4; D remains ambiguous. With 1 base removed from V and 7 bases from J, the gap between germline ends came to 7 bases. Germline CDR1 is SGHTA and CDR2 is FQGNSA. The CDR3 runs to 13 residues. The CDR3 DNA reads as TGTGCCAGCAGCTTAGTAGTCGGTGAAAAACTGTTTTTT. Translated, it gives CASSLVVGEKLFF.

This chain links TRBV5-6 with TRBJ1-3, with a tentative D call TRBD1 (5 bases). This CDR3 is built from 17 residues. The germline gives CDR1 SGHDT, CDR2 YYEEEE. The V gene lost 2 bases and the J gene lost 5 bases, with 20 bases spanning the gap. The CDR3 protein is CASSFRTPGTARNTIYF. In nucleotides, the CDR3 is TGTGCCAGCAGCTTCAGAACTCCCGGGACGGCTCGAAACACCATATATTTT.

This clone was picked up one time. The V and J genes are TRBV7-3 and TRBJ2-1; 8 bases match TRBD2. The CDR3 loop spans 16 amino acids. Germline lookup yields CDR1 SGHTA and CDR2 FQGTGA. V lost 2 bases and J lost 7; bases outside the gene matches: 10. CDR3 region: CASSLGPGGAANEQFF. The CDR3 DNA reads as TGTGCCAGCAGCTTAGGTCCCGGGGGGGCCGCGAATGAGCAGTTCTTC.

The chain links TRBV20-1 to TRBJ1-1; D ambiguous. The CDR3 runs 11 residues. CDR1 DFQATT and CDR2 SNEGSKA come from the germline V gene (reference sequence). V was cut by 2 bases and J by 2 bases, with 3 bases left in between. The CDR3 nucleotides are TGCAGTGCTAGAAGTAACACTGAAGCTTTCTTT. Protein: CSARSNTEAFF.

The chain uses TRBV9 and TRBJ1-5; D ambiguous. The CDR3 runs 15 residues. Per the germline V gene, CDR1 is SGDLS and CDR2 is YYNGEE. V lost 5 bases and J 6 bases, leaving 18 bases between the germline ends. The CDR3: CASRGPRPGGQPQHF. CDR3 coding DNA: TGTGCCAGCAGAGGACCCCGCCCAGGCGGTCAGCCCCAGCATTTT.

The V call is TRBV7-3, the J call TRBJ2-1; D ambiguous. Germline V gene sequence: CDR1 SGHTA, CDR2 FQGTGA. V was cut by 4 bases and J by 5 bases, with 9 bases left in between. The CDR3 consists of 13 residues. The CDR3 sequence is CASSSSVDNEQFF. CDR3 sequence (DNA): TGTGCCAGCAGCTCCTCGGTGGACAATGAGCAGTTCTTC.

The CDR3 bases are TGTGCCAGCAGCTTAGGTCCCACAAAGCCCCAGCATTTT. Translating it yields CASSLGPTKPQHF. This chain joins TRBV7-2 and TRBJ1-5; no clear D gene. The V gene's germline CDR1 is SGHTA and CDR2 FQGNSA. V was shortened by 1 base and J by 8 bases, with 9 bases between the two germline ends. This CDR3 is 13 amino acids long.

The chain joins TRBV28 to TRBJ2-7; no firm D call. This CDR3 contains 12 residues. The germline CDR1 and CDR2 sequences are MDHEN and SYDVKM. The V and J ends lost 6 bases and 3 bases respectively, with 9 bases between them. This chain's CDR3 is CASRGNSYEQYF. The DNA of the CDR3 is TGTGCCAGCAGGGGGAACAGCTACGAGCAGTACTTC.

The V gene is TRBV13, the J gene TRBJ1-5, with D unclear. Trimming took off 3 bases at V and 4 bases at J, with 4 bases between the two ends. The CDR3 has 12 residues. Germline values: CDR1 PRHDT, CDR2 FYEKMQ (reference sequence). The CDR3 nucleotides are TGTGCCAGCAGCTTCTGGAATCAGCCCCAGCATTTT. Residues: CASSFWNQPQHF.

The V gene is TRBV5-1, the J gene TRBJ2-3, with TRBD2 matching over 13 bases. V was pared by 6 bases and J by 0 bases, with 4 bases of the junction left unmatched. Germline loops: CDR1 SGHRS, CDR2 YFSETQ. The CDR3 sequence is 16 residues long. The CDR3 DNA follows: TGCGCCAGCACAACTAGCGGGGGGGCAAGCACAGATACGCAGTATTTT. Residues: CASTTSGGASTDTQYF.

This chain uses TRBV12-5 with TRBJ1-5; unclear D gene. Germline CDR1 and CDR2: LGHNT and FRNRAP. There are 12 residues in the CDR3. V gave up 1 base and J gave up 6 bases, with 4 bases separating them. The CDR3 DNA follows: TGTGCTAGTGGTTTGGGAGCTCAGCCCCAGCATTTT. Its translation is CASGLGAQPQHF.

About this clone itself: Other DNA sequences in the sample encode the same CDR3. This chain links TRBV7-6 with TRBJ2-6; 7 bases agree with TRBD1. This CDR3 contains 16 residues. With 2 bases clipped from V and 0 bases from J, the junction kept 1 base outside the gene matches. Per germline, CDR1 SGHVS and CDR2 FNYEAQ. Here the CDR3 reads CASSLNRGSGANVLTF. In DNA form, the CDR3 reads TGTGCCAGCAGCTTAAACAGGGGCTCTGGGGCCAACGTCCTGACTTTC.

The genes are TRBV7-6 and TRBJ2-3, with D possibly being TRBD1 (5 bases). V was clipped by 4 bases and J by 3 bases, with 11 bases between them. CDR1 is SGHVS, CDR2 FNYEAQ, per germline. CDR3 length: 14 residues. Here the CDR3 reads CASSSPQGTDTQYF. The CDR3 nucleotides are TGTGCCAGCAGCTCGCCCCAGGGTACAGATACGCAGTATTTT.

This chain links TRBV6-1 with TRBJ2-3; TRBD1 might be the D (5 bases). The length of the CDR3 is 15 residues. V lost 5 bases to trimming and J lost 2 bases, with 14 bases between them. Per germline, CDR1 MNHNS and CDR2 SASEGT. Written as DNA, the CDR3 is TGTGCCAGCAGTTCCCAGTGGGGCCTCACAGATACGCAGTATTTT. Amino acids: CASSSQWGLTDTQYF.

The chain recombines TRBV28 with TRBJ1-2; weak D call: TRBD1 (6 bases). V lost 4 bases and J 5 bases, leaving 8 bases between the germline ends. This CDR3 is built from 12 residues. The germline V gene encodes CDR1 MDHEN and CDR2 SYDVKM. CDR3 sequence: CASSWTAYGYTF. The CDR3 DNA is TGTGCCAGCAGTTGGACAGCTTATGGCTACACCTTC.

The gene calls are TRBV12-5 and TRBJ2-1; 12 positions match TRBD1. Germline lookup yields CDR1 LGHNT and CDR2 FRNRAP. The length of the CDR3 is 15 residues. The trim removed 4 bases at V and 8 bases at J, leaving 6 bases unmatched. The CDR3: CASGSLGQGADEQFF. In DNA, the CDR3 is TGTGCTAGTGGTTCCCTGGGACAGGGGGCCGATGAGCAGTTCTTC.

This chain connects TRBV18 to TRBJ1-4; a weak D match, TRBD1 (5 bases). The germline CDR1 and CDR2 sequences are KGHSH and LQKENI. V was cut by 2 bases and J by 2 bases, with 6 bases left in between. The CDR3 contains 14 residues. The CDR3 DNA reads TGTGCCAGCTCACCAGAGGGGACTAATGAAAAACTGTTTTTT. It is translated as CASSPEGTNEKLFF.

The chain is built from TRBV5-5 and TRBJ2-1; D assignment may be TRBD1 or TRBD2 (5 bases each). Trimming took off 4 bases at V and 9 bases at J, with 14 bases between the two ends. Germline V gene lookup returns CDR1 SGHKS and CDR2 YYEKEE (reference sequence). The CDR3 totals 13 residues. The CDR3 sequence is CASSLGTGREQFF. The CDR3 region has the DNA TGTGCCAGCAGCCTCGGTACGGGGCGTGAGCAGTTCTTC.

The rearrangement links TRBV6-6 to TRBJ2-5; D ambiguous. The assigned J gene may be wrong: the sequence end matches TRBJ2-7 better. The CDR3 runs to 15 residues. The germline V gene has CDR1 MNHNY and CDR2 SVGAGI (reference sequence). The CDR3 sequence: CASSSPAVLSYEQYF. The CDR3 nucleotides are TGTGCCAGCAGTTCCCCCGCAGTTCTTTCCTACGAGCAGTACTTC.

This clone was found a few times. V and J are TRBV9 and TRBJ1-2; D is unresolved. Germline V gene lookup returns CDR1 SGDLS and CDR2 YYNGEE. This CDR3 is 15 amino acids long. The V and J ends lost 4 bases and 4 bases respectively, with 17 bases between them. The CDR3 protein is CASSPTRGESYGYTF. For the CDR3, the DNA is TGTGCCAGCAGCCCTACGCGTGGGGAGAGCTATGGCTACACCTTC.

V and J are TRBV29-1 and TRBJ2-3; no definite D call. The CDR3 spans 12 residues. The V gene's germline CDR1 is SQVTM and CDR2 ANQGSEA. V was clipped by 7 bases and J by 2 bases, with 10 bases between them. CDR3 DNA sequence: TGCAGCGGTTACATCTTCACAGATACGCAGTATTTT. Translating gives CSGYIFTDTQYF.

The chain is built from TRBV11-2 and TRBJ2-7; D not certain. CDR1 is SGHAT and CDR2 is FQNNGV in the germline V gene. With 4 bases removed from V and 7 bases from J, the gap between germline ends came to 8 bases. There are 11 residues in the CDR3. The CDR3: CASSSPGEQYF. DNA of the CDR3: TGTGCCAGCAGCTCGCCCGGGGAGCAGTACTTC.

The chain joins TRBV28 to TRBJ1-2, with D tentatively TRBD1 (6 bases). Germline V gene data show CDR1 as MDHEN and CDR2 as SYDVKM. The CDR3 runs to 16 residues. The V and J ends lost 5 bases and 4 bases respectively, with 20 bases between them. The CDR3 loop is CASSPPSGQLFYGYTF. CDR3 nucleotides: TGTGCCAGCAGTCCGCCCTCAGGACAGTTATTCTATGGCTACACCTTC.